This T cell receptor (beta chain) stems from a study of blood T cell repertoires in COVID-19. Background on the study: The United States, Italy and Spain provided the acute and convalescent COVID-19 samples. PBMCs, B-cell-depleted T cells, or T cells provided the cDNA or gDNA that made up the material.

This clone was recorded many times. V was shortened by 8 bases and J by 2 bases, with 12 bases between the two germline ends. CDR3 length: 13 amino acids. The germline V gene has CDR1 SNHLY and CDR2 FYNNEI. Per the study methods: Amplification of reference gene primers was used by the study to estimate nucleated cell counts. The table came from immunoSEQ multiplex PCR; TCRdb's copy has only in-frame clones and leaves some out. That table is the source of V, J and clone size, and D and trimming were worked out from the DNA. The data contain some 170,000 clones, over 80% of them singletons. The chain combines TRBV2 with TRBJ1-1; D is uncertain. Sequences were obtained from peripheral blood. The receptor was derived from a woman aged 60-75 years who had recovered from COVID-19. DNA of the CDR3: TGTGCCAGCGGGCTCCGGGGTAACACTGAAGCTTTCTTT. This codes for CASGLRGNTEAFF.